The present T cell receptor beta chain was sequenced within a study of cytomegalovirus exposure and HLA in healthy donors. The V segment lost 1 base and the J segment 3 bases; nucleotides outside the gene matches: 7. The CDR3 is 15 residues long. CDR1 and CDR2 from the germline V gene are SGHNT and YYREEE (reference sequence). The study ran its PCR with 60 Vbeta and 13 Jbeta primers. Assay: immunoSEQ multiplex PCR; the TCRdb copy retains only in-frame clones and omits some. The repertoire holds 150,000 to 200,000 clones, with under 85% as singletons. The V gene is TRBV5-4, the J gene TRBJ2-7; TRBD1 aligns across 7 bases. The sequence was collected from a man between 18 and 29 years old in good health and CMV-seronegative. What was sequenced was PBMCs. The CDR3 region has the DNA TGTGCCAGCAGCTTGTGGACAGGTTTGAACTACGAGCAGTACTTC. Translated: CASSLWTGLNYEQYF.